The present TCR beta chain was sequenced within a study of identical twins. With regard to this clonotype: The antigen is not known.

TCRdb passed the 5' RACE reads through MiXCR, listing each CDR3 protein once. The sample shows approximately 500,000 distinct CDR3 sequences, approximately 14% of them seen only once. Study-level results: Monozygotic twins shared more out-of-frame TCR alpha than recombination models predicted. Memory repertoires showed no such pattern, whereas abundant cord blood beta clonotypes carried fewer insertions.

This sample also appeared in a second study, on yellow fever vaccine responses in identical twins.

Sample: CD4+ T cells sorted from blood. The TCR sequence derives from a woman aged 18-35 years in good health.

CDR3 amino acids: CSVLGLAGGLYEQYF. The DNA for the CDR3 is TGCAGCGTGTTAGGACTAGCGGGAGGGCTTTACGAGCAGTACTTC. The chain links TRBV29-1 to TRBJ2-7, with 15 bases fitting TRBD2. The CDR3 length is 15 residues. J lost 4 bases, V lost 6 bases, and 7 bases had no gene match. In germline, CDR1 is SQVTM, CDR2 ANQGSEA.